The 32 T cell receptor beta chains in this list originate from one sample, sequenced in a study of T cells in pancreatic ductal adenocarcinoma. Clones were read by immunoSEQ multiplex PCR, and TCRdb kept only the in-frame ones, dropping some. The sample yields approximately 18,000 clones, almost 90% seen once. The selected patients with pancreatic ductal adenocarcinoma had surgery but no neoadjuvant therapy. Sequencing was performed on PBMCs. All receptors come from a human donor with pancreatic ductal adenocarcinoma.

This clone was found a few times. The rearrangement joins TRBV4-1 to TRBJ2-2; the D is unclear. Trimming stripped 5 bases from V and 1 base from J, with 11 bases between. Germline V CDR1 and CDR2: MGHRA, YSYEKL. The CDR3 covers 15 residues. DNA for the CDR3: TGCGCCAGCAGCTACCGTGACTGGAACACCGGGGAGCTGTTTTTT. Translated, it gives CASSYRDWNTGELFF.

The gene calls are TRBV7-2 and TRBJ1-2; D remains unclear. The CDR3 contains 15 residues. The germline V gene encodes CDR1 SGHTA and CDR2 FQGNSA. V shed 1 base and J shed 6 bases, with 15 bases lying between them. The DNA for the CDR3 is TGTGCCAGCAGCTTAGGGTTGGGCAGGAGGGATGGCTACACCTTC. Encoded protein: CASSLGLGRRDGYTF.

The rearrangement links TRBV19 to TRBJ2-2; D may be TRBD2 (5 bases). The CDR3 is 14 residues long. Germline CDR1 reads LNHDA; CDR2 reads SQIVND (reference sequence). V lost 3 bases and J 6 bases, leaving 11 bases between the germline ends. CDR3 bases: TGTGCCAGTAGTATCGGACTCTTCTCCGGGGAGCTGTTTTTT. It is translated as CASSIGLFSGELFF.

The chain has TRBV18 and TRBJ2-1; 10 bases fit TRBD1. The CDR3 contains 15 residues. Losses at the gene ends were 3 bases for V and 8 bases for J; bases not matched to a gene: 7. In germline, CDR1 is KGHSH, CDR2 LQKENI. The CDR3 DNA reads as TGTGCCAGCTCACCTGACAGGGGGCAACTGCATGAGCAGTTCTTC. Translated: CASSPDRGQLHEQFF.

The chain uses TRBV11-3 and TRBJ2-3, with 10 bases fitting TRBD2. Germline lookup yields CDR1 SGHNT and CDR2 YENEEA. This CDR3 is 16 amino acids long. V shed 2 bases, J shed 6 bases, and the junction held 8 bases outside the gene matches. The CDR3 DNA follows: TGTGCCAGCAGCTTAATGAGAGCGGGGGGGAGGGATACGCAGTATTTT. Its protein is CASSLMRAGGRDTQYF.

This chain links TRBV9 with TRBJ2-3; D possibly corresponds to TRBD2 (6 bases). This CDR3 is 13 amino acids long. V dropped 7 bases and J dropped 0 bases, with 9 bases sitting between them. CDR1 is SGDLS, CDR2 YYNGEE, per germline. In nucleotides, the CDR3 is TGTGCCAGCGGGGGGTTAAGCACAGATACGCAGTATTTT. Protein sequence: CASGGLSTDTQYF.

The chain combines TRBV30 with TRBJ2-5; D perhaps matches TRBD2 (7 bases). The CDR3 contains 14 residues. V was pared by 6 bases and J by 5 bases, with 19 bases between. Per the germline V gene, CDR1 is GTSNPN and CDR2 is SVGIG (reference sequence). CDR3 DNA sequence: TGTGCCTGTCAATGGGGGGGCTTAAGGGAGACCCAGTACTTC. Translating gives CACQWGGLRETQYF.

The chain has TRBV19 and TRBJ2-6; D is ambiguous. Trimming removed 4 bases from V and 1 base from J, with 14 bases in between. The CDR3 sequence is 17 residues long. Germline V gene data show CDR1 as LNHDA and CDR2 as SQIVND (reference sequence). This CDR3 reads CASSKTSSLSGANVLTF. In DNA, the CDR3 is TGTGCCAGTAGTAAGACATCCTCCTTGTCTGGGGCCAACGTCCTGACTTTC. Supplemented by reference TRBV19 and TRBJ2-6, the full variable domain reads DGGITQSPKYLFRKEGQNVTLSCEQNLNHDAMYWYRQDPGQGLRLIYYSQIVNDFQKGDIAEGYSVSREKKESFPLTVTSAQKNPTAFYLCASSKTSSLSGANVLTFGAGSRLTVL.

This clone has just one count. The V call is TRBV7-9, the J call TRBJ1-1, with 10 bases aligning to TRBD1. The V gene's germline CDR1 is SEHNR and CDR2 FQNEAQ (reference sequence). J lost 2 bases, V lost 6 bases, and 3 bases had no gene match. The length of the CDR3 is 14 residues. The CDR3 DNA sequence: TGTGCCAGCAGGGAGACAGGGGGCAACACTGAAGCTTTCTTT. Amino acid sequence: CASRETGGNTEAFF.

The CDR3 DNA reads TGTGCCAGCAGCCCACGCGGGGGAGAAACTGAAGCTTTCTTT. Its protein product is CASSPRGGETEAFF. The J gene is TRBJ1-1, the V gene TRBV9; possibly TRBD1 for D (5 bases). The CDR3 extends over 14 amino acids. CDR1 is SGDLS and CDR2 is YYNGEE in the germline V gene. V was clipped by 4 bases and J by 5 bases, with 15 bases between them. Filled out from reference TRBV9 and TRBJ1-1, the complete variable domain reads DSGVTQTPKHLITATGQRVTLRCSPRSGDLSVYWYQQSLDQGLQFLIQYYNGEERAKGNILERFSAQQFPDLHSELNLSSLELGDSALYFCASSPRGGETEAFFGQGTRLTVV.

This clone occurred a few times. This rearrangement joins TRBV27 to TRBJ1-6; 8 bases map to TRBD1. Germline V gene sequence: CDR1 MNHEY, CDR2 SMNVEV (reference sequence). The CDR3 length is 16 residues. V shed 5 bases, J shed 4 bases, and the junction held 7 bases outside the gene matches. The chain's CDR3 is CASSITGTGYNSPLHF. The CDR3 DNA reads TGTGCCAGCAGTATAACCGGGACAGGATATAATTCACCCCTCCACTTT.

This chain uses TRBV18 with TRBJ2-2; tentative D call: TRBD1 (6 bases). The CDR3 length is 15 residues. V was trimmed by 6 bases and J by 3 bases, leaving 14 bases between them. Per the germline V gene, CDR1 is KGHSH and CDR2 is LQKENI. The CDR3 nucleotides are TGTGCCAGCTCCCCAAACAGGGCGGACACCGGGGAGCTGTTTTTT. Its translation: CASSPNRADTGELFF.

This rearrangement joins TRBV7-3 to TRBJ2-5, with D possibly TRBD2 on 6 matching bases. CDR1 and CDR2 (germline): SGHTA, FQGTGA. This CDR3 has 14 residues. Deletions cut 5 bases from V and 2 bases from J, with 12 bases between. DNA for the CDR3: TGTGCCAGCAGCGGTAACCGGGGGCAAGAGACCCAGTACTTC. Its translation: CASSGNRGQETQYF. Based on the CDR3 plus reference TRBV7-3 and TRBJ2-5, the full variable domain is GAGVSQTPSNKVTEKGKYVELRCDPISGHTALYWYRQSLGQGPEFLIYFQGTGAADDSGLPNDRFFAVRPEGSVSTLKIQRTERGDSAVYLCASSGNRGQETQYFGPGTRLLVL.

In this sample, this clone turned up a few times. This chain uses TRBV19 with TRBJ2-7, with D perhaps matching TRBD1 (5 bases). Trimming pared 4 bases from V and 2 bases from J, leaving 9 bases between. The CDR3 totals 13 residues. Germline V lookup: CDR1 LNHDA, CDR2 SQIVND (reference sequence). This CDR3 reads CASSRQYPYEQYF. CDR3 nucleotides: TGTGCCAGTAGTAGACAGTACCCCTACGAGCAGTACTTC.

The chain uses TRBV30 and TRBJ1-1; D uncertain. Trimming took off 1 base at V and 5 bases at J, with 5 bases between the two ends. The CDR3 loop spans 11 amino acids. Germline CDR1 is GTSNPN and CDR2 is SVGIG (reference sequence). The CDR3 region is CAWSGETEAFF. DNA for the CDR3: TGTGCCTGGAGTGGGGAGACTGAAGCTTTCTTT.

The chain combines TRBV5-1 with TRBJ2-7; D is perhaps TRBD1 (5 bases). This CDR3 spans 12 amino acids. From germline, CDR1 is SGHRS and CDR2 YFSETQ. Trimming pared 6 bases from V and 1 base from J, leaving 8 bases between. CDR3 sequence reads: CASTDKSYEQYF. CDR3 sequence (DNA): TGCGCCAGCACGGACAAGTCCTACGAGCAGTACTTC.

The chain uses TRBV9 and TRBJ2-5; 12 bases agree with TRBD1. The germline CDR1 and CDR2 sequences are SGDLS and YYNGEE. This CDR3 contains 16 residues. V gave up 0 bases and J gave up 5 bases; unmatched junction bases: 5. In DNA form, the CDR3 reads TGTGCCAGCAGCGTAGTGGGACAGGGGGCGGGGGAGACCCAGTACTTC. Encoded protein: CASSVVGQGAGETQYF. The full variable domain, rest sourced from reference TRBV9 and TRBJ2-5, is DSGVTQTPKHLITATGQRVTLRCSPRSGDLSVYWYQQSLDQGLQFLIQYYNGEERAKGNILERFSAQQFPDLHSELNLSSLELGDSALYFCASSVVGQGAGETQYFGPGTRLLVL.

The chain couples TRBV14 to TRBJ1-6; no definite D call. This CDR3 spans 13 amino acids. Trimming removed 1 base from V and 10 bases from J, with 8 bases in between. Germline loops: CDR1 SGHDN, CDR2 FVKESK. CDR3 in DNA: TGTGCCAGCAGCCAAGTAAGAGGGTCACCCCTCCACTTT. Translation gives CASSQVRGSPLHF.

The chain recombines TRBV6-5 with TRBJ1-2, with D uncertain. This CDR3 has 12 residues. The V and J ends lost 5 bases and 8 bases respectively, with 12 bases between them. Germline V CDR1 and CDR2: MNHEY, SVGAGI. CDR3 protein: CASSESGSGYTF. CDR3 coding DNA: TGTGCCAGCAGTGAATCCGGGAGCGGCTACACCTTC.

This chain connects TRBV6-5 to TRBJ1-5; D gene unclear. The CDR3 is made up of 15 amino acids. V was trimmed by 6 bases and J by 4 bases, leaving 16 bases between them. Germline V gene data show CDR1 as MNHEY and CDR2 as SVGAGI. The CDR3 DNA reads as TGTGCCAGCAGATTAGCCCGTGTCACGAATCAGCCCCAGCATTTT. Amino acids: CASRLARVTNQPQHF.

V gene TRBV7-3 combines with J gene TRBJ2-2, with TRBD1 matching over 7 bases. This CDR3 is 15 amino acids long. Trimming removed 2 bases from V and 4 bases from J; junction bases left unmatched: 4. Germline V gene data show CDR1 as SGHTA and CDR2 as FQGTGA. CDR3 region: CASSLRPGGTGELFF. The CDR3 DNA is TGTGCCAGCAGCTTACGGCCAGGGGGCACCGGGGAGCTGTTTTTT.

This clone was recorded once. V is TRBV4-2 and J is TRBJ1-1; D not certain. Germline V lookup: CDR1 LGHNA, CDR2 YNFKEQ. The CDR3 has 13 residues. Trimming removed 5 bases at V and 2 bases at J, with 9 bases between. The CDR3 loop reads CASSLLTNTEAFF. For the CDR3, the DNA is TGTGCCAGCAGCTTATTGACTAACACTGAAGCTTTCTTT.

The V gene is TRBV9, the J gene TRBJ1-2; TRBD1 matches at 7 bases. The CDR3 is 16 amino acids. The V gene end was trimmed by 0 bases and the J gene end by 8 bases; junction bases not matched to a gene: 13. CDR1 SGDLS and CDR2 YYNGEE come from the germline V gene. CDR3 in DNA: TGTGCCAGCAGCGTAGAAGGAGCGACAGGGATTGAAGGCTACACCTTC. As protein: CASSVEGATGIEGYTF.

J is TRBJ1-2 and V is TRBV28; TRBD1 is a possible D gene (5 bases). This CDR3 has 15 amino acids. Germline assignment: CDR1 MDHEN and CDR2 SYDVKM. Trimming took off 7 bases at V and 8 bases at J, with 23 bases between the two ends. The chain's CDR3 is CASTFSPGSNEGYTF. The CDR3 DNA is TGTGCCAGCACCTTTAGTCCAGGGTCGAATGAAGGCTACACCTTC.

The chain links TRBV19 to TRBJ2-1; weak D call: TRBD2 (6 bases). Trimming took 6 bases from V and 8 from J, leaving 23 bases between them. CDR3 size: 16 residues. In germline, CDR1 is LNHDA, CDR2 SQIVND (reference sequence). The CDR3 spells CASSLSRRRGRDEQFF. DNA for the CDR3: TGTGCCAGTAGCTTAAGCAGGCGGCGGGGACGGGATGAGCAGTTCTTC.

The chain has TRBV6-5 and TRBJ1-2; D is perhaps TRBD1 (5 bases). Trimming took off 0 bases at V and 4 bases at J, with 9 bases between the two ends. The germline V gene encodes CDR1 MNHEY and CDR2 SVGAGI. The CDR3 has 14 amino acids. The DNA for the CDR3 is TGTGCCAGCAGTTACTCTCTCGACAGCTATGGCTACACCTTC. It is translated as CASSYSLDSYGYTF.

The V call is TRBV5-1, the J call TRBJ2-5, with D tentatively TRBD2 (5 bases). This CDR3 spans 15 amino acids. V lost 4 bases, J lost 1 base, and 14 bases lay in between. Germline V gene sequence: CDR1 SGHRS, CDR2 YFSETQ. The CDR3 spells CASSVRLTSQETQYF. The DNA of the CDR3 is TGCGCCAGCAGCGTACGACTAACCTCCCAAGAGACCCAGTACTTC.

The gene calls are TRBV10-1 and TRBJ2-1, with TRBD2 matching 11 bases. The CDR3 consists of 17 residues. Germline V gives CDR1 WNHNN, CDR2 SYGVQD (reference sequence). Losses at the gene ends were 1 base for V and 8 bases for J; bases not matched to a gene: 10. The CDR3: CASSEFSGGAPWDEQFF. CDR3 bases: TGCGCCAGCAGTGAGTTTAGCGGGGGGGCCCCGTGGGATGAGCAGTTCTTC.

This clone was found once. This chain uses TRBV5-1 with TRBJ1-2, with D tentatively TRBD1 (5 bases). Germline V lookup: CDR1 SGHRS, CDR2 YFSETQ. V was clipped by 0 bases and J by 0 bases, with 12 bases between them. This CDR3 spans 16 amino acids. CDR3 DNA sequence: TGCGCCAGCAGCTTGGTCGGAGGGGAGACTAACTATGGCTACACCTTC. Translating it yields CASSLVGGETNYGYTF. Variable domain in full (rest from reference TRBV5-1 and TRBJ1-2): KAGVTQTPRYLIKTRGQQVTLSCSPISGHRSVSWYQQTPGQGLQFLFEYFSETQRNKGNFPGRFSGRQFSNSRSEMNVSTLELGDSALYLCASSLVGGETNYGYTFGSGTRLTVV.

The rearrangement uses TRBV6-5 and TRBJ2-3, with D tentatively TRBD2 (6 bases). Germline CDR1 and CDR2: MNHEY and SVGAGI. The germline V and J ends were trimmed by 5 bases and 4 bases, with 10 bases remaining between them. This CDR3 spans 13 amino acids. The CDR3 loop is CASSPSSADTQYF. CDR3 nucleotides: TGTGCCAGCAGTCCCTCTAGCGCAGATACGCAGTATTTT.

This sequence joins TRBV4-2 and TRBJ1-1; D is ambiguous. The CDR3 is 16 amino acids. Trimming took 5 bases from V and 5 from J, leaving 21 bases between them. Germline V CDR1 and CDR2: LGHNA, YNFKEQ. As DNA, the CDR3 is TGTGCCAGCAGCTACGACATCACCCTCGGAGGGACTGAAGCTTTCTTT. It specifies CASSYDITLGGTEAFF.

J is TRBJ2-3 and V is TRBV6-1, with 7 positions matching TRBD2. CDR1 and CDR2 (germline): MNHNS, SASEGT. J gave up 4 bases and V 4 bases, and 8 bases lay outside the gene matches. This CDR3 comprises 15 residues. The CDR3 sequence: CASSVRGGGADTQYF. The CDR3, as DNA: TGTGCCAGCAGTGTTCGCGGGGGAGGTGCAGATACGCAGTATTTT.